The 18 T cell receptor beta chains presented below share a single source sample, sequenced in a study of early T cells in non-severe SARS-CoV-2 infection. TCRdb fed the 5' RACE reads into MiXCR, producing one record per CDR3 protein. The sample lists about 56,000 distinct CDR3 sequences, over 13% seen once, with over 3.5% in the top ten. This specimen consisted of whole blood, obtained at baseline. The receptor set was obtained from an adult who was a healthcare worker with PCR-confirmed SARS-CoV-2 infection or an uninfected control (not recorded which).

CDR3 coding DNA: TGTGCCAGCAGCCAAGACGGAGCGGGGGGCACAGATACGCAGTATTTT. Amino acid sequence: CASSQDGAGGTDTQYF. This chain uses TRBV4-2 with TRBJ2-3; 8 bases are shared with TRBD2. Germline lookup yields CDR1 LGHNA and CDR2 YNFKEQ. V shed 0 bases, J shed 1 base, and the junction held 3 bases outside the gene matches. This CDR3 is built from 16 residues.

The J gene is TRBJ2-7, the V gene TRBV6-5; TRBD1 might be the D (5 bases). The V gene's germline CDR1 is MNHEY and CDR2 SVGAGI. The CDR3 contains 16 residues. Trimming pared 2 bases from V and 4 bases from J, leaving 18 bases between. The CDR3 is CASSYLPKGAGYEQYF. For the CDR3, the DNA is TGTGCCAGCAGTTACCTCCCTAAAGGGGCTGGTTACGAGCAGTACTTC.

The sample holds a few counts of this clonotype. The J gene is TRBJ2-1, the V gene TRBV5-1; 12 positions match TRBD1. This CDR3 is 17 amino acids long. The germline CDR1 and CDR2 sequences are SGHRS and YFSETQ. V lost 4 bases and J lost 7; bases outside the gene matches: 12. The CDR3 nucleotides read TGCGCCAGCAGCCCCCCCTCCGGGACAGGGGGCCGGAATGAGCAGTTCTTC. This codes for CASSPPSGTGGRNEQFF. Full variable domain (missing parts from reference TRBV5-1 and TRBJ2-1): KAGVTQTPRYLIKTRGQQVTLSCSPISGHRSVSWYQQTPGQGLQFLFEYFSETQRNKGNFPGRFSGRQFSNSRSEMNVSTLELGDSALYLCASSPPSGTGGRNEQFFGPGTRLTVL.

The rearrangement joins TRBV12-3 or TRBV12-4 to TRBJ2-5; 10 bases fit TRBD2. CDR3 length: 16 amino acids. The ends lost 6 bases at V and 4 bases at J; junction bases unmatched: 11. The CDR3 coding sequence is TGTGCCAGCAGCTTCCGAGCGGGAGGGCCGGGAGAGACCCAGTACTTC. It translates to CASSFRAGGPGETQYF.

This clonotype was seen a few times. The V gene is TRBV20-1, the J gene TRBJ2-6; D not certain. Trimming removed 5 bases from V and 1 base from J, with 6 bases in between. Germline CDR1 and CDR2: DFQATT and SNEGSKA (reference sequence). This CDR3 is 13 amino acids long. CDR3 DNA: TGCAGTGCTCCAAGTTCTGGGGCCAACGTCCTGACTTTC. Amino acids: CSAPSSGANVLTF.

The chain employs TRBV27 and TRBJ2-3; D remains unclear. The V end was cut by 5 bases, the J end by 0 bases, with 12 bases between. Germline lookup yields CDR1 MNHEY and CDR2 SMNVEV (reference sequence). The CDR3 totals 15 residues. CDR3 region: CASSPKHASTDTQYF. DNA of the CDR3: TGTGCCAGCAGTCCAAAACACGCGAGCACAGATACGCAGTATTTT.

This clonotype appeared a few times. The chain joins TRBV3-1 to TRBJ2-3; TRBD2 might be the D (5 bases). CDR1 and CDR2 (germline): LGHDT, YNNKEL (reference sequence). The CDR3 is 16 residues long. The V and J ends lost 1 base and 0 bases respectively, with 11 bases between them. As DNA, the CDR3 is TGTGCCAGCAGCCAAGTTGAGGACTTCAGCACAGATACGCAGTATTTT. This codes for CASSQVEDFSTDTQYF.

V is TRBV2 and J is TRBJ2-3; D is possibly TRBD2 (5 bases). The CDR3 loop spans 12 amino acids. CDR1 SNHLY and CDR2 FYNNEI come from the germline V gene. With 6 bases removed from V and 6 bases from J, the gap between germline ends came to 10 bases. CDR3 residues: CASSPTGDTQYF. The CDR3 region has the DNA TGTGCCAGCAGCCCAACGGGGGATACGCAGTATTTT.

This clonotype was recorded a few times. The chain recombines TRBV11-2 with TRBJ2-5, with D maybe TRBD2 (5 bases). Germline CDR1 is SGHAT and CDR2 is FQNNGV. CDR3 length: 14 amino acids. The V end was cut by 5 bases, the J end by 4 bases, with 14 bases between. In DNA form, the CDR3 reads TGTGCCAGCAGCCCGACGTTGGGGAGAGAGACCCAGTACTTC. This translates into CASSPTLGRETQYF.

This clonotype occurred a few times. The chain recombines TRBV20-1 with TRBJ2-3; TRBD1 or TRBD2 may be the D gene (5 bases each). The ends were cut back, 3 bases at V and 1 base at J, with 14 bases in the middle. Looked up from germline, CDR1 is DFQATT and CDR2 is SNEGSKA (reference sequence). The CDR3 loop spans 15 amino acids. CDR3 in DNA: TGCAGTGCTAGTGAGGGGAGCCTGCGCACAGATACGCAGTATTTT. Protein sequence: CSASEGSLRTDTQYF.

This clonotype was seen at least ten times. V usage is TRBV24-1 and J usage is TRBJ2-1; D is possibly TRBD2 (5 bases). CDR3 length: 11 amino acids. The germline CDR1 and CDR2 sequences are KGHDR and SFDVKD. Trimming removed 9 bases at V and 9 bases at J, with 11 bases between. The CDR3 DNA reads as TGTGCCACCTCGACTAATTCTGAGCAGTTCTTC. Its protein is CATSTNSEQFF.

This clonotype was detected only a few times. The J gene is TRBJ2-3, the V gene TRBV23-1; TRBD2 matches 7 bases. TRBV23-1 is an open reading frame, and its role is uncertain. This CDR3 has 15 amino acids. With V trimmed by 10 bases and J by 5 bases, 15 bases remained unmatched. The CDR3: CAISRAGVAIDTQYF. The CDR3, as DNA: TGCGCCATCTCAAGGGCGGGAGTAGCAATAGATACGCAGTATTTT.

This clonotype was observed at least ten times. The rearrangement joins TRBV11-2 to TRBJ2-6; D is perhaps TRBD1 (6 bases). V gave up 4 bases and J gave up 0 bases, with 19 bases separating them. The CDR3 consists of 19 residues. Germline CDR1 SGHAT, CDR2 FQNNGV. The CDR3 nucleotides are TGTGCCAGCAGCTCGCTTCTTCAGGGGAGATACTCTGGGGCCAACGTCCTGACTTTC. It specifies CASSSLLQGRYSGANVLTF.

This clonotype showed up many times. V and J are TRBV20-1 and TRBJ1-4, with TRBD1 identical over 7 bases. There are 13 residues in the CDR3. Germline V gene sequence: CDR1 DFQATT, CDR2 SNEGSKA (reference sequence). In DNA, the CDR3 is TGCAGCGCCCTGACAGGGAATCCGTGGAAACTGTTTTTT. This sequence encodes CSALTGNPWKLFF.

V and J are TRBV7-6 and TRBJ2-2; D possibly corresponds to TRBD2 (6 bases). This CDR3 is 17 amino acids long. V was cut by 1 base and J by 5 bases, with 17 bases left in between. Germline V lookup: CDR1 SGHVS, CDR2 FNYEAQ. The CDR3 is CASSLDVGRTRTGELFF. CDR3 in DNA: TGTGCCAGCAGCTTAGACGTGGGGAGGACCCGGACCGGGGAGCTGTTTTTT.

The CDR3 spells CASSLVGTGALGEQYF. DNA for the CDR3: TGTGCCAGCAGCCTAGTAGGGACAGGCGCCCTGGGCGAGCAGTACTTC. J is TRBJ2-7 and V is TRBV12-3 or TRBV12-4; 8 bases map to TRBD1. This CDR3 spans 16 amino acids. V lost 6 bases to trimming and J lost 6 bases; unmatched junction nucleotides: 16.

This clonotype occurred a few times. J is TRBJ2-3 and V is TRBV5-1; weak D call: TRBD2 (5 bases). V lost 3 bases and J 4 bases, leaving 15 bases between the germline ends. There are 15 residues in the CDR3. CDR1 is SGHRS and CDR2 is YFSETQ in the germline V gene. The chain's CDR3 is CASSSEGLGADTQYF. The CDR3 nucleotides are TGCGCCAGCAGCTCTGAGGGCCTCGGTGCAGATACGCAGTATTTT.

In its sample, this clonotype was seen many times. The V and J genes are TRBV11-3 and TRBJ2-1, with 12 bases that match TRBD2. CDR1 is SGHNT, CDR2 YENEEA, per germline. V was pared by 5 bases and J by 4 bases, with 6 bases of the junction left unmatched. The CDR3 contains 16 residues. DNA of the CDR3: TGTGCCAGCAGCCGACTAGCGGGAGCGGGATACAATGAGCAGTTCTTC. It specifies CASSRLAGAGYNEQFF.